This T cell receptor beta chain was identified in a study of blood T cell repertoires in COVID-19. Assay used: immunoSEQ multiplex PCR; TCRdb lists only in-frame clones, some missing. The sample lists 30,000 or so clones, 85% seen once, with around 9% in the top ten. V dropped 6 bases and J dropped 4 bases, with 21 bases sitting between them. This CDR3 has 16 amino acids. From germline, CDR1 is SGHTA and CDR2 FQGNSA. The clonotype was recovered from a man older than 75 with active COVID-19. Sequences were obtained from peripheral blood. The chain links TRBV7-2 to TRBJ2-5; weak D call: TRBD2 (6 bases). This chain's CDR3 is CASRDSGRGPRETQYF. The CDR3 DNA is TGTGCCAGCAGGGATTCTGGGCGGGGACCGCGAGAGACCCAGTACTTC.